These T cell receptor beta chains were read from a single sample in a study of blood T cell repertoires in COVID-19. Generated by immunoSEQ multiplex PCR, the TCRdb table keeps only in-frame clones and is missing some. The table has 80,000 to 130,000 clones, around 86% seen once. The material sequenced was PBMCs or T cells enriched from blood (not recorded which). These receptors all stem from a woman aged 45-59 years who had recovered from COVID-19. Both conserved end residues are part of each CDR3. The order of the fields is D gene, clone size, J gene, V gene, CDR3 DNA, CDR3 protein. The D gene is left open where the match is weak. For some rows the clone size is stated as once, few or many, or as a class when expanded; others skip it.

D gene: .
clone size: .
J gene: TRBJ1-4
V gene: TRBV10-3
CDR3 DNA: TGTGCCATCAGTACCATCGCGAATGAAAAACTGTTTTTT
CDR3 protein: CAISTIANEKLFF

D gene: TRBD1
clone size: .
J gene: TRBJ2-3
V gene: TRBV5-8
CDR3 DNA: TGTGCCAGCAGCTTGGGACAGGGAGTTGCAGATACGCAGTATTTT
CDR3 protein: CASSLGQGVADTQYF

D gene: .
clone size: .
J gene: TRBJ2-7
V gene: TRBV24-1
CDR3 DNA: TGTGCCACCAGTGATGAGGAGACCTACGAGCAGTACTTC
CDR3 protein: CATSDEETYEQYF

D gene: TRBD1
clone size: .
J gene: TRBJ1-1
V gene: TRBV28
CDR3 DNA: TGTGCCAGCAGCTTGACAGGGCTGGGCACTGAAGCTTTCTTT
CDR3 protein: CASSLTGLGTEAFF

D gene: .
clone size: .
J gene: TRBJ2-7
V gene: TRBV7-2
CDR3 DNA: TGTGCCAGCAGCTTAGGCCCGGGAAACTACGAGCAGTACTTC
CDR3 protein: CASSLGPGNYEQYF

D gene: TRBD2
clone size: .
J gene: TRBJ2-4
V gene: TRBV24-1
CDR3 DNA: TGTGCCACCAGTGATTTCGGAGCGGGGGCTCCTCAGTACTTC
CDR3 protein: CATSDFGAGAPQYF

D gene: .
clone size: .
J gene: TRBJ2-2
V gene: TRBV9
CDR3 DNA: TGTGCCAGCAGCGTAGCGAGAGGGAAGGGCACCGGGGAGCTGTTTTTT
CDR3 protein: CASSVARGKGTGELFF

D gene: TRBD2
clone size: once
J gene: TRBJ2-1
V gene: TRBV6-5
CDR3 DNA: TGTGCCCTGGGGAGGGGTGACAATGAGCAGTTCTTC
CDR3 protein: CALGRGDNEQFF

D gene: .
clone size: few
J gene: TRBJ1-6
V gene: TRBV15
CDR3 DNA: TGTGCCACCAGCAGGGGGAGGGGCGGAGGGGGTTCACCCCTCCACTTT
CDR3 protein: CATSRGRGGGGSPLHF

D gene: TRBD2
clone size: .
J gene: TRBJ2-1
V gene: TRBV12-3/TRBV12-4
CDR3 DNA: TGTGCCAGCAGTTTGCGGGAGTTCTATGAGCAGTTCTTC
CDR3 protein: CASSLREFYEQFF

D gene: TRBD2
clone size: .
J gene: TRBJ2-1
V gene: TRBV2
CDR3 DNA: TGTGCCAGCAGTGCCCCAGCGGGGGGCTATGAGCAGTTCTTC
CDR3 protein: CASSAPAGGYEQFF

D gene: TRBD1
clone size: .
J gene: TRBJ1-4
V gene: TRBV11-2
CDR3 DNA: TGTGCCAGCAGCTTGGGACAGGCAACTAATGAAAAACTGTTTTTT
CDR3 protein: CASSLGQATNEKLFF

D gene: TRBD2
clone size: .
J gene: TRBJ2-3
V gene: TRBV11-2
CDR3 DNA: TGTGCCAGCAGAAGGACTAGCGGGGGGTATGTGGATACGCAGTATTTT
CDR3 protein: CASRRTSGGYVDTQYF

D gene: TRBD2
clone size: .
J gene: TRBJ2-7
V gene: TRBV28
CDR3 DNA: TGTGCCATCCGTGCTAATAAACCGGGACTAGCGGGAGGGTCCTACGAGCAGTACTTC
CDR3 protein: CAIRANKPGLAGGSYEQYF

D gene: TRBD1
clone size: few
J gene: TRBJ1-3
V gene: TRBV5-4
CDR3 DNA: TGTGCCAGCAGGTCGGGACAGGGAATTGAAAACACCATATATTTT
CDR3 protein: CASRSGQGIENTIYF

D gene: .
clone size: .
J gene: TRBJ2-6
V gene: TRBV9
CDR3 DNA: TGTGCCAGCAGCGTAAAAGGACTGGACTTTTCTGGGGCCAACGTCCTGACTTTC
CDR3 protein: CASSVKGLDFSGANVLTF

D gene: TRBD2
clone size: .
J gene: TRBJ2-1
V gene: TRBV5-4
CDR3 DNA: TGTGCCAGCAGCTTGACTTTTCTGGGACTACCGGAGGAGCAGTTCTTC
CDR3 protein: CASSLTFLGLPEEQFF

D gene: .
clone size: .
J gene: TRBJ2-5
V gene: TRBV5-6
CDR3 DNA: TGTGCCAGCACCCAAGTGACATCGGAGACCCAGTACTTC
CDR3 protein: CASTQVTSETQYF

D gene: TRBD1
clone size: .
J gene: TRBJ1-3
V gene: TRBV6-6
CDR3 DNA: TGTGCCAGCAGGCCCACAGGGGGCCTTTCTGGAAACACCATATATTTT
CDR3 protein: CASRPTGGLSGNTIYF